A selection of T cell receptor beta chains follows, all from one sample in a study of T cell repertoires in cytomegalovirus infection. From the reads, TCRdb called clonotypes with MiXCR, one entry per CDR3 protein. The table lists around 740,000 distinct CDR3 sequences, about 40% of them singletons. The sequencing input was PBMCs. The receptors come from a human donor in good health (CMV status not recorded). Some clones in this sample may be carry-over from other donors' samples. Each CDR3 is given with its conserved first and last residue. Fields, in order: clone size, V gene, J gene, D gene, CDR3 DNA, CDR3 protein. A D gene is named only where the DNA matches it firmly. Rows may omit the clone size; those that give it use once, few, many or a size class.

clone_size: few
v_call: TRBV27
j_call: TRBJ2-1
d_call: TRBD1
cdr3_nt: TGTGCCAGCTGGAAGGGGGCTACCTACAATGAGCAGTTCTTC
cdr3_aa: CASWKGATYNEQFF

clone_size: few
v_call: TRBV20-1
j_call: TRBJ2-1
d_call: -
cdr3_nt: TGCAGTGCTAGAGATCGGGGGTCCCTGGCAAGCCCCTACAATGAGCAGTTCTTC
cdr3_aa: CSARDRGSLASPYNEQFF

clone_size: -
v_call: TRBV28
j_call: TRBJ2-1
d_call: -
cdr3_nt: TGTGCCAGCAGTTCTATATTGCGCATCGATGAGCAGTTCTTC
cdr3_aa: CASSSILRIDEQFF

clone_size: many
v_call: TRBV7-7
j_call: TRBJ2-2
d_call: TRBD2
cdr3_nt: TGTGCTAGCAGCTCCCACGGGGGGGCCGGCGGGGAGCTGTTTTTT
cdr3_aa: CASSSHGGAGGELFF

clone_size: few
v_call: TRBV12-3/TRBV12-4
j_call: TRBJ2-4
d_call: -
cdr3_nt: TGTGCCAGCAGTTCCAGAATGGGAAACATTCAGTACTTC
cdr3_aa: CASSSRMGNIQYF

clone_size: -
v_call: TRBV19
j_call: TRBJ1-1
d_call: -
cdr3_nt: TGTGCCAGTAGTGCGACAGCGATGAACACTGAAGCTTTCTTT
cdr3_aa: CASSATAMNTEAFF

clone_size: many
v_call: TRBV7-9
j_call: TRBJ1-5
d_call: -
cdr3_nt: TGTGCCAGCAGCTTAGGTGGGACACGGAATCAGCCCCAGCATTTT
cdr3_aa: CASSLGGTRNQPQHF

clone_size: few
v_call: TRBV10-3
j_call: TRBJ2-2
d_call: -
cdr3_nt: TGTGCCATCAGGAGACTAGACGCGAACACCGGGGAGCTGTTTTTT
cdr3_aa: CAIRRLDANTGELFF

clone_size: few
v_call: TRBV12-3/TRBV12-4
j_call: TRBJ2-3
d_call: -
cdr3_nt: TGTGCCAGCAGTTCGGGGGCCTCAGATACGCAGTATTTT
cdr3_aa: CASSSGASDTQYF

clone_size: -
v_call: TRBV15
j_call: TRBJ2-7
d_call: -
cdr3_nt: TGTGCCACCAGCAAAGAACAGGGTCCCCCCTACGAGCAGTACTTC
cdr3_aa: CATSKEQGPPYEQYF

clone_size: many
v_call: TRBV7-2
j_call: TRBJ2-1
d_call: -
cdr3_nt: TGTGCCAGCAGCTTGCGGACTAATGAGCAGTTCTTC
cdr3_aa: CASSLRTNEQFF

clone_size: few
v_call: TRBV28
j_call: TRBJ1-2
d_call: -
cdr3_nt: TGTGCCAGCCTCCAGCTGCGTGGCTATGGCTACACCTTC
cdr3_aa: CASLQLRGYGYTF

clone_size: many
v_call: TRBV12-3/TRBV12-4
j_call: TRBJ2-7
d_call: TRBD2
cdr3_nt: TGTGCCAGCAGCCTAGCGGGCGCTGCCTACGAGCAGTACTTC
cdr3_aa: CASSLAGAAYEQYF

clone_size: once
v_call: TRBV29-1
j_call: TRBJ1-2
d_call: -
cdr3_nt: TGCAGCGTTGTAAAGGAGGGTGGCTACACCTTC
cdr3_aa: CSVVKEGGYTF

clone_size: -
v_call: TRBV3-1
j_call: TRBJ2-6
d_call: TRBD1
cdr3_nt: TGTGCCAGCAGCCAAACCGGGACAGGGGCTGGGGCCAACGTCCTGACTTTC
cdr3_aa: CASSQTGTGAGANVLTF

clone_size: few
v_call: TRBV5-3
j_call: TRBJ1-5
d_call: -
cdr3_nt: TGTGCCAGCAGCTTGGGGGCGGTGGTTGGCAATCAGCCCCAGCATTTT
cdr3_aa: CASSLGAVVGNQPQHF

clone_size: -
v_call: TRBV6-5
j_call: TRBJ2-5
d_call: TRBD2
cdr3_nt: TGTGCCAGCAGTTACCAGCGGGGGGGGGAGACCCAGTACTTC
cdr3_aa: CASSYQRGGETQYF

clone_size: -
v_call: TRBV5-1
j_call: TRBJ2-5
d_call: -
cdr3_nt: TGCGCCAGCAGCTTGGGGCCAGGGGAAAAGACCCAGTACTTC
cdr3_aa: CASSLGPGEKTQYF

clone_size: -
v_call: TRBV5-6
j_call: TRBJ2-5
d_call: -
cdr3_nt: TGTGCCAGCAGCAAACCGTACCAAGAGACCCAGTACTTC
cdr3_aa: CASSKPYQETQYF